This T cell receptor beta chain was documented in a study of shared clonotypes between healthy human individuals. Study-level findings and limits: Non-shared clonotypes had lower generation probabilities than clonotypes shared by all four sorted-subset donors. Sorted-subset samples were not fully sequenced, rarefaction indicated.

Libraries were prepared by immunoSEQ multiplex PCR; TCRdb keeps only in-frame clonotypes and omits some of them. The table lists about 2.2 million clones, approximately 92% of them singletons. V lost 0 bases, J lost 1 base, and 10 bases lay in between. Germline CDR1 reads SGHDT; CDR2 reads YYEEEE. The CDR3 is 16 amino acids. Note on this clone: Its antigen is not known.

Terminally differentiated effector memory CD45RA+ cells were excluded by CCR7 positive selection of CD45RO-negative cells. The specimen sequenced was naive CD8+ T cells from PBMCs. The clonotype comes from a man aged 18-30 years in good health. Some clones in this sample may be carry-over from other donors' samples. The chain links TRBV5-6 to TRBJ2-2, with D possibly being TRBD1 (5 bases). The CDR3 sequence: CASSLVQGLNTGELFF. CDR3 sequence (DNA): TGTGCCAGCAGCTTGGTTCAGGGCCTGAACACCGGGGAGCTGTTTTTT.